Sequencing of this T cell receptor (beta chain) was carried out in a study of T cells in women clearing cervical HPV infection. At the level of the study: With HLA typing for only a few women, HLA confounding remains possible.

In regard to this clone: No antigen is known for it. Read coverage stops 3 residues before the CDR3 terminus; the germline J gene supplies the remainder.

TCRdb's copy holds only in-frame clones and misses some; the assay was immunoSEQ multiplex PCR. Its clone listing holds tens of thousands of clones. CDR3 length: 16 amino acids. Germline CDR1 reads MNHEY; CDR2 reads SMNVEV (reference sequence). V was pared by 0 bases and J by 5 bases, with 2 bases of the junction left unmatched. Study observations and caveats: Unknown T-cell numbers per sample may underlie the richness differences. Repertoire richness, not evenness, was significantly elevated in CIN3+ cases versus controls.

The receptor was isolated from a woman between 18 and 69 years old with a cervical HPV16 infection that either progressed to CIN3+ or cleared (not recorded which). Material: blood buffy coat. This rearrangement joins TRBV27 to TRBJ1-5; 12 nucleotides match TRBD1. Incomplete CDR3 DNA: TGTGCCAGCAGTTTATCGGGACAGGGGGCCCATCAGCCC. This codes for CASSLSGQGAHQP. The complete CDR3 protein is CASSLSGQGAHQPQHF.